One and the same sample provided the 10 T cell receptor beta chains below, sequenced in a study of T cells after yellow fever vaccination. TCRdb re-analysed the 5' RACE reads in MiXCR, keeping a single row per CDR3 protein. The sample lists more than 300,000 distinct CDR3 sequences; around a tenth were seen once. The input for sequencing was CD4+ T cells sorted from PBMCs, taken 45 days after the yellow fever booster vaccination. Receptor source: a man aged 18 to 30 who received the YFV17D yellow fever vaccine.

This clonotype was detected ten times or more. This chain connects TRBV7-8 to TRBJ1-5; no clear D gene. Germline V gives CDR1 SGHVS, CDR2 FQNEAQ. V was pared by 2 bases and J by 5 bases, with 7 bases between. The CDR3 covers 13 residues. DNA of the CDR3: TGTGCCAGCAGCTTATCTCCGGATCAGCCCCAGCATTTT. It translates to CASSLSPDQPQHF.

The chain combines TRBV4-2 with TRBJ2-6; 10 bases map to TRBD2. CDR1 is LGHNA, CDR2 YNFKEQ, per germline. V lost 0 bases and J lost 0; bases outside the gene matches: 14. The CDR3 has 22 amino acids. The CDR3 coding sequence is TGTGCCAGCAGCCAAGATGGCCCAGTAGCGGGGGGATCTCCCTCTGGGGCCAACGTCCTGACTTTC. This codes for CASSQDGPVAGGSPSGANVLTF.

The sample holds a few counts of this clonotype. The chain combines TRBV12-3 or TRBV12-4 with TRBJ1-2; possibly TRBD1 for D (5 bases). This CDR3 contains 14 residues. The V gene lost 3 bases and the J gene lost 4 bases, with 12 bases spanning the gap. Here the CDR3 DNA reads TGTGCCAGCAGTTTGTCCAGGGTCGGCTATGGCTACACCTTC. Encoded protein: CASSLSRVGYGYTF.

This rearrangement joins TRBV6-6 to TRBJ2-7; perhaps TRBD2 as D (7 bases). V was pared by 8 bases and J by 4 bases, with 18 bases between. Germline CDR1 reads MNHNY; CDR2 reads SVGAGI (reference sequence). The CDR3 is 14 amino acids. This CDR3 is CASGERGGLYEQYF. The CDR3 DNA is TGTGCCAGCGGGGAGAGGGGGGGCCTATACGAGCAGTACTTC.

In its sample, this clonotype was seen many times. The V call is TRBV6-2 or TRBV6-3, the J call TRBJ2-4; D may correspond to TRBD1 or TRBD2 (6 bases each). Germline V gives CDR1 MNHEY, CDR2 SVGEGT. The CDR3 runs 14 residues. Between the trimmed V and J ends, which lost 11 bases and 8 bases, there was a span of 22 bases. In nucleotides, the CDR3 is TGTGCCGTCAACAAGCCGGGGGCAAACTACATTCAGTACTTC. Its protein is CAVNKPGANYIQYF.

This clonotype was recorded many times. The chain combines TRBV20-1 with TRBJ1-1; a possible D gene is TRBD1 (5 bases). CDR3 length: 11 residues. The germline V and J ends were trimmed by 6 bases and 10 bases, with 15 bases remaining between them. The germline V gene encodes CDR1 DFQATT and CDR2 SNEGSKA (reference sequence). Written as DNA, the CDR3 is TGCAGTGCCGGGACCACCGTAGGAGCTTTCTTT. Protein sequence: CSAGTTVGAFF.

This clonotype has a count of ten or more. This chain links TRBV29-1 with TRBJ2-7, with 7 bases identical to TRBD2. The germline V gene encodes CDR1 SQVTM and CDR2 ANQGSEA. V shed 7 bases, J shed 5 bases, and the junction held 5 bases outside the gene matches. CDR3 length: 11 amino acids. CDR3 DNA sequence: TGCAGCGCCCCTGCGGGGGACGAGCAGTACTTC. It yields the protein CSAPAGDEQYF.

Only a few counts were recorded for this clonotype. This rearrangement joins TRBV3-1 to TRBJ1-4; D might be TRBD1 (5 bases). V was cut by 2 bases and J by 7 bases, with 11 bases left in between. Per germline, CDR1 LGHDT and CDR2 YNNKEL (reference sequence). This CDR3 region has 14 residues. CDR3 in DNA: TGTGCCAGCAGCCAACGGGGGGACGGTGAAAAACTGTTTTTT. Encoded protein: CASSQRGDGEKLFF.

The V call is TRBV4-1, the J call TRBJ2-3; maybe TRBD1 (6 bases). The CDR3 consists of 15 residues. V was clipped by 4 bases and J by 4 bases, with 15 bases between them. Per germline, CDR1 MGHRA and CDR2 YSYEKL. This CDR3 is CASSPRQVQADTQYF. CDR3 nucleotide sequence: TGCGCCAGCAGCCCCCGACAGGTTCAGGCAGATACGCAGTATTTT.

The rearrangement joins TRBV11-2 to TRBJ1-4; D remains unclear. V lost 5 bases and J 2 bases, leaving 12 bases between the germline ends. Germline V gives CDR1 SGHAT, CDR2 FQNNGV. The length of the CDR3 is 15 residues. CDR3 region: CASSLVGWTNEKLFF. The CDR3 DNA reads as TGTGCCAGCAGCCTCGTGGGGTGGACTAATGAAAAACTGTTTTTT. The entire variable domain, with the rest obtained from reference TRBV11-2 and TRBJ1-4, is as follows: EAGVAQSPRYKIIEKRQSVAFWCNPISGHATLYWYQQILGQGPKLLIQFQNNGVVDDSQLPKDRFSAERLKGVDSTLKIQPAKLEDSAVYLCASSLVGWTNEKLFFGSGTQLSVL.